One sample yielded the 19 T cell receptor beta chains listed below, sequenced in a study of T cells in Graves' hyperthyroidism and ophthalmopathy. RNA transcripts yielded amplified TCR beta CDR3 regions. First-round RT-PCR targeting the TCR CDR3 was performed with the HTBI primer set. Via MiXCR, TCRdb re-called the multiplex PCR reads, giving one row per CDR3 protein. The data contain around 350,000 distinct CDR3 sequences, 13% to 15% of them singletons. Sequenced material: blood. These receptors came from a woman aged 55-70 years with Graves' ophthalmopathy.

The table lists this clonotype with many counts. This sequence joins TRBV12-3 or TRBV12-4 and TRBJ2-7; 8 positions match TRBD2. The V and J ends lost 2 bases and 0 bases, in that order; junction bases with no gene match: 6. The CDR3 is 16 residues long. This CDR3 is CASSLRPGGDSYEQYF. Here the CDR3 DNA reads TGTGCCAGCAGTTTACGCCCGGGGGGGGACTCCTACGAGCAGTACTTC.

This clonotype was seen repeatedly, ten times or more. The chain couples TRBV27 to TRBJ2-2; 8 nucleotides agree with TRBD1. The CDR3 is 17 amino acids. Germline lookup yields CDR1 MNHEY and CDR2 SMNVEV (reference sequence). The V gene end was trimmed by 1 base and the J gene end by 0 bases; junction bases not matched to a gene: 4. The CDR3 nucleotides read TGTGCCAGCAGTTTATTGGGACAGGTGTCGAACACCGGGGAGCTGTTTTTT. Its translation is CASSLLGQVSNTGELFF.

This clonotype was observed many times. The chain links TRBV24-1 to TRBJ2-7; D remains unclear. Trimming pared 7 bases from V and 2 bases from J, leaving 14 bases between. Germline V lookup: CDR1 KGHDR, CDR2 SFDVKD. This CDR3 spans 14 amino acids. Written as DNA, the CDR3 is TGTGCCACCAGCCGAGTGACATTAACCTACGAGCAGTACTTC. This encodes CATSRVTLTYEQYF.

This clonotype was observed at least ten times. This chain links TRBV10-1 with TRBJ2-1, with 8 bases that match TRBD1. This CDR3 spans 13 amino acids. Trimming took 7 bases from V and 8 from J; bases not matched to a gene: 7. Per germline, CDR1 WNHNN and CDR2 SYGVQD (reference sequence). The CDR3 loop reads CASMAGGEDEQFF. The CDR3 bases are TGCGCCAGCATGGCAGGGGGCGAGGATGAGCAGTTCTTC.

Regarding this clonotype: A much larger clone sits a single nucleotide away, making a read error possible. The chain couples TRBV7-6 to TRBJ2-1; TRBD1 is a possible D gene (5 bases). Trimming removed 1 base at V and 4 bases at J, with 11 bases between. CDR3 size: 15 residues. Germline V lookup: CDR1 SGHVS, CDR2 FNYEAQ. The CDR3 is CASSLDISGYNEQFF. In DNA form, the CDR3 reads TGTGCCAGCAGCTTAGACATCTCAGGGTACAATGAGCAGTTCTTC.

The rearrangement joins TRBV7-2 to TRBJ1-1; D gene unclear. Germline CDR1 SGHTA, CDR2 FQGNSA. Between the trimmed V and J ends, which lost 5 bases and 1 base, there was a span of 8 bases. The length of the CDR3 is 13 residues. CDR3 coding DNA: TGTGCCAGCAGCCTATGGACGAACACTGAAGCTTTCTTT. Translating gives CASSLWTNTEAFF.

As for this clonotype: One junction end disagrees with the germline gene, perhaps due to a read error. The chain uses TRBV7-7 and TRBJ2-5, with 7 bases that match TRBD2. This CDR3 has 16 amino acids. The germline CDR1 and CDR2 sequences are SSHAT and FNYEAQ (reference sequence). Here the CDR3 reads CASSLRRAGFQETQYF. The CDR3, as DNA: TGTGCTAGCAGCCTGCGGCGAGCGGGATTTCAAGAGACCCAGTACTTC.

Ten or more counts support this clonotype. The chain has TRBV28 and TRBJ2-5; 7 bases map to TRBD1. Germline V gives CDR1 MDHEN, CDR2 SYDVKM. The trim removed 5 bases at V and 2 bases at J, leaving 14 bases unmatched. CDR3 size: 17 residues. CDR3 nucleotide sequence: TGTGCCAGCAGTCCTCAATCAGGACAGGCTTTACAAGAGACCCAGTACTTC. Translation: CASSPQSGQALQETQYF.

The CDR3 region is CASSFPAVSNTEAFF. CDR3 nucleotides: TGTGCCAGCAGTTTCCCCGCGGTCTCGAACACTGAAGCTTTCTTT. This chain links TRBV12-3 or TRBV12-4 with TRBJ1-1; D remains unclear. V was shortened by 3 bases and J by 1 base, with 12 bases between the two germline ends. The CDR3 is 15 residues long.

This clonotype was detected only a few times. The rearrangement joins TRBV27 to TRBJ2-2; D assignment may be TRBD1 or TRBD2 (5 bases each). Trimming took off 3 bases at V and 3 bases at J, with 14 bases between the two ends. CDR1 is MNHEY, CDR2 SMNVEV, per germline (reference sequence). CDR3 size: 16 residues. The CDR3 reads CASSFGTNHHTGELFF. The CDR3 coding sequence is TGTGCCAGCAGTTTCGGGACCAACCACCACACCGGGGAGCTGTTTTTT.

This clonotype was seen a few times. The genes are TRBV5-6 and TRBJ2-5, with TRBD2 matching 13 bases. Germline V lookup: CDR1 SGHDT, CDR2 YYEEEE. The length of the CDR3 is 17 residues. V trimming: 4 bases; J trimming: 5 bases; junction bases outside the gene matches: 11. Written as DNA, the CDR3 is TGTGCCAGCAGCGCCTCCTCCGGGACTAGCGGGACCGAGACCCAGTACTTC. It yields the protein CASSASSGTSGTETQYF.

This clonotype was observed many times. The chain carries TRBV11-2 and TRBJ1-1; 11 bases agree with TRBD1. The length of the CDR3 is 13 residues. After removal of 0 bases from V and 12 bases from J, the junction contained 3 bases not matched to a gene. The germline V gene has CDR1 SGHAT and CDR2 FQNNGV. The DNA for the CDR3 is TGTGCCAGCAGCTTAGAAGGACAGGGGGCAACTTTCTTT. This codes for CASSLEGQGATFF.

The chain links TRBV6-1 to TRBJ1-1; possibly TRBD1 for D (6 bases). The germline CDR1 and CDR2 sequences are MNHNS and SASEGT. This CDR3 spans 17 amino acids. Trimming stripped 4 bases from V and 2 bases from J, with 20 bases between. DNA for the CDR3: TGTGCCAGCAGTGTCGGACAGCGGTCCTATCTAAACACTGAAGCTTTCTTT. Its protein product is CASSVGQRSYLNTEAFF.

The chain uses TRBV15 and TRBJ2-7; the D gene is possibly TRBD1 (5 bases). This CDR3 spans 14 amino acids. Trimming removed 1 base at V and 4 bases at J, with 11 bases between. The germline CDR1 and CDR2 sequences are LNHNV and YYDKDF (reference sequence). This CDR3 reads CATSRGRGPYEQYF. CDR3 DNA: TGTGCCACCAGCAGAGGTAGGGGTCCGTACGAGCAGTACTTC.

This clonotype appeared many times. V and J are TRBV6-1 and TRBJ2-5, with 9 bases identical to TRBD2. Germline loops: CDR1 MNHNS, CDR2 SASEGT. The ends lost 5 bases at V and 4 bases at J; junction bases unmatched: 23. The CDR3 is made up of 20 amino acids. The CDR3 is CASSSLGQLTSGQYGETQYF. The CDR3 DNA sequence: TGTGCCAGCAGTTCCTTGGGACAGCTGACTAGCGGTCAATACGGAGAGACCCAGTACTTC.

This clonotype was observed at least ten times. The chain couples TRBV3-1 to TRBJ2-1; D ambiguous. This CDR3 region has 15 residues. Germline CDR1 reads LGHDT; CDR2 reads YNNKEL (reference sequence). V shed 5 bases and J shed 7 bases, with 18 bases lying between them. This CDR3 is CASSYPGPRQNEQFF. DNA for the CDR3: TGTGCCAGCAGCTACCCCGGACCACGCCAGAATGAGCAGTTCTTC.

The table lists this clonotype with many counts. CDR3 bases: TGCAGTGCTAGAAAGAGCGGGAGGGCCTACAACGAGCAGTACTTC. This codes for CSARKSGRAYNEQYF. This sequence joins TRBV20-1 and TRBJ2-7, with TRBD2 matching over 10 bases. The CDR3 runs to 15 residues. Germline assignment: CDR1 DFQATT and CDR2 SNEGSKA (reference sequence). The V gene end was trimmed by 2 bases and the J gene end by 5 bases; junction bases not matched to a gene: 9.

The chain employs TRBV5-1 and TRBJ2-1, with TRBD1 identical over 11 bases. V gave up 7 bases and J gave up 8 bases; unmatched junction bases: 8. This CDR3 has 14 amino acids. CDR1 SGHRS and CDR2 YFSETQ come from the germline V gene. The CDR3 here is CASGRDRGSDEQFF. The CDR3 DNA sequence: TGCGCCAGCGGTAGGGACAGGGGGAGCGATGAGCAGTTCTTC. Filled out from reference TRBV5-1 and TRBJ2-1, the complete variable domain reads KAGVTQTPRYLIKTRGQQVTLSCSPISGHRSVSWYQQTPGQGLQFLFEYFSETQRNKGNFPGRFSGRQFSNSRSEMNVSTLELGDSALYLCASGRDRGSDEQFFGPGTRLTVL.

Many counts were recorded for this clonotype. J is TRBJ2-1 and V is TRBV27, with TRBD1 identical over 7 bases. J lost 6 bases, V lost 6 bases, and 8 bases had no gene match. Germline CDR1 and CDR2: MNHEY and SMNVEV (reference sequence). The CDR3 sequence is 14 residues long. DNA for the CDR3: TGTGCCAGCAGCCGGGGACAGCCCTCCAATGAGCAGTTCTTC. Its protein product is CASSRGQPSNEQFF.